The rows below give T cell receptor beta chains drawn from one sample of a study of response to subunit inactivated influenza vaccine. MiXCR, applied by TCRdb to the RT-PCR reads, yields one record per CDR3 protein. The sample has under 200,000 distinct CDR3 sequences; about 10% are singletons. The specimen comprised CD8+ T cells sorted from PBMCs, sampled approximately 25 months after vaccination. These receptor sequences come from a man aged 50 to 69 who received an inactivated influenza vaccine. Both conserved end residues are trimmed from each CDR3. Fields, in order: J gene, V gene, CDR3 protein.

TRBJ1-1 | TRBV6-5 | ASSSGDTRGMEEAF
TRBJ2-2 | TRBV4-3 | ASSPAPARGELF
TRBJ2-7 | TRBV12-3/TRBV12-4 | ASSSDRGSYEQY
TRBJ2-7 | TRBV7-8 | ASSVQQGYEQY
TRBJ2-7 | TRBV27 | ASSLSARVEQY
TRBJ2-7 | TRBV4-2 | ASSQEAGISYEQY
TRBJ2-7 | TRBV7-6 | ASSLEVLARTYEQY
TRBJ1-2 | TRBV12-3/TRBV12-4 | ASSAYRGHGYT
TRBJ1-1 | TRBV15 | ATSREGLMNTEAF
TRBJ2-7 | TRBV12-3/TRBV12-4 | ASSSTAHWSYEQY
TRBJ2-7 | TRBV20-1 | SASWGYEQY
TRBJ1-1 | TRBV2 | ASTPSTEAF
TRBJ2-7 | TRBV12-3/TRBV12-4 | ASSLVGGANEQY
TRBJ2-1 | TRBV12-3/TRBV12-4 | ASSFLIRAEQF
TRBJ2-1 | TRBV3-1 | ASSDPTSGYYNEQF
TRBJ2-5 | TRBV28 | ASSRQTSTGGVQETQY
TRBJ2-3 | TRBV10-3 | AISYELAGGSTDTQY
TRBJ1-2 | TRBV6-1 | ASSPRENYGYT
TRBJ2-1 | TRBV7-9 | ASSLDRGLNEQF
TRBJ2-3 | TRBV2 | ASSFNSGTTSTDTQY
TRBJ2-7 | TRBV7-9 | ASSARDRVYEQY
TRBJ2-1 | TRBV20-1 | SASPLRGVGEQF
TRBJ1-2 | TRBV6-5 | ASSPGSAGYT
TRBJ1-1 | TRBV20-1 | SAREDSWMTEAF
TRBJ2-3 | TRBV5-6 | ASSPSVLRTDTQY
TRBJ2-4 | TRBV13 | ASSPNLAKNIQY
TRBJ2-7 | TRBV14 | ASSQATDSYEQY
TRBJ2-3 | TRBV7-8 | ASSLGGRWRDTQY
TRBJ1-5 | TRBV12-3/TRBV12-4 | ASSKQGVGQPQH
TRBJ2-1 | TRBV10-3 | AISGSLKSYNEQF
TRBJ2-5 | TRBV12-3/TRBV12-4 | ASKTVGTETQY